This TCR beta chain was recovered during a study of early stage breast cancer tumors. Whole-study context: Average read coverage per sample was about 10-fold.

Repertoires were generated with immunoSEQ multiplex PCR, while TCRdb's copy carries only in-frame clones and drops some. The sample lists approximately 50,000 clones; about three quarters were seen once. The V gene lost 0 bases and the J gene lost 8 bases, with 14 bases spanning the gap. The CDR3 runs 15 residues. The germline V gene has CDR1 MNHEY and CDR2 SVGAGI. V gene TRBV6-5 combines with J gene TRBJ2-1; D is perhaps TRBD1 (6 bases). Sequences were obtained from blood. The sequence came from a person aged 25 to 39 with breast cancer. This CDR3 reads CASSYSSNRVDEQFF. The CDR3 coding sequence is TGTGCCAGCAGTTACTCGAGTAACAGGGTGGATGAGCAGTTCTTC.